Sequencing of this T cell receptor (beta chain) was carried out in a study of cytomegalovirus exposure and HLA in healthy donors. V lost 4 bases to trimming and J lost 0 bases, with 13 bases between them. The CDR3 contains 16 residues. Per germline, CDR1 LGHNA and CDR2 YSLEER. 13 Jbeta primers and 60 Vbeta primers were used for the PCR. Measured with immunoSEQ multiplex PCR; TCRdb has only the in-frame clones, and not every one. The table has some 200,000 clones, roughly 83% seen once. This receptor was identified in a woman aged 45 to 65 in good health and CMV-seronegative. The chain uses TRBV4-3 and TRBJ2-1; D is possibly TRBD1 (6 bases). The sequencing sample was made of PBMCs. The CDR3 is CASSPRLQGSYNEQFF. DNA for the CDR3: TGCGCCAGCAGCCCCCGTCTACAGGGCTCCTACAATGAGCAGTTCTTC.